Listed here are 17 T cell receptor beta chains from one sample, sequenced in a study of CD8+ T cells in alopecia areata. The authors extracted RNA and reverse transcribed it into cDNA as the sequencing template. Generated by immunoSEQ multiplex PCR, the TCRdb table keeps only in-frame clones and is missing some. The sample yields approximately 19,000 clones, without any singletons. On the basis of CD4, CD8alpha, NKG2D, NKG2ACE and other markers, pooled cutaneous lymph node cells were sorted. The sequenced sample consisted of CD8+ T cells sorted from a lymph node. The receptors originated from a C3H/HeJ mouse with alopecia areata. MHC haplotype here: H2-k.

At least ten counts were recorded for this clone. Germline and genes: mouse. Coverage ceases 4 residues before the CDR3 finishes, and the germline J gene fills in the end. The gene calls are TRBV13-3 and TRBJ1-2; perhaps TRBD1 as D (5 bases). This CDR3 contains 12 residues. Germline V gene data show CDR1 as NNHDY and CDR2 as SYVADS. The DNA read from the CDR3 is TGTGCCAGCAGGGACTGGGGGGGC. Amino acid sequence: CASRDWGG. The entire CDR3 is CASRDWGGDYTF.

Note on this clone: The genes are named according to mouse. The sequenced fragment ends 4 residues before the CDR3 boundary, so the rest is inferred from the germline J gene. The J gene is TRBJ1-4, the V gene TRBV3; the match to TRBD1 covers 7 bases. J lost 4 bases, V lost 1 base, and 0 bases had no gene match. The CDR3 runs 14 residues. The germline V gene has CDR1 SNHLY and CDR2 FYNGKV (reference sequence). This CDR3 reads CASSLGDSNERLFF. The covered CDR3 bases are TGTGCCAGCAGCTTAGGGGACAGCAACGAA.

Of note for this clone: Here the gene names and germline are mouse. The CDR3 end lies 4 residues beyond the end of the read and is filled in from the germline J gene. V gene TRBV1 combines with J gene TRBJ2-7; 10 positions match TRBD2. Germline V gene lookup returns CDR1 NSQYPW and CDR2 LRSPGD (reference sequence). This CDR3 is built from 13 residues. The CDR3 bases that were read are TGCACCTGCAGTCTGGGGGGGCATTAT. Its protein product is CTCSLGGHY. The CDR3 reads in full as CTCSLGGHYEQYF.

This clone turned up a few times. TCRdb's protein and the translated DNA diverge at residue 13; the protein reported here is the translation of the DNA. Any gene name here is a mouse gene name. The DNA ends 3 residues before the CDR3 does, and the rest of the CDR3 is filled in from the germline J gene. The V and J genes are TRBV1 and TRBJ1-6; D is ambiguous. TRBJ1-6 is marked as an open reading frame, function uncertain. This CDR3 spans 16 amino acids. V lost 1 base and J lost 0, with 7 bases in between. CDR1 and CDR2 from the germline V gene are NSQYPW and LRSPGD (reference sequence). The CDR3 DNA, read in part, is TGCACCTGCAGTGCAGCGCACAGTTCCTATAATTCGCCC. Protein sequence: CTCSAAHSSYNSP. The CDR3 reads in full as CTCSAAHSSYNSPLYF.

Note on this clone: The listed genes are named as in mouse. The CDR3 loop is CASSSGQSNTEVFF. The CDR3 DNA, read in part, is TGTGCAAGCAGCTCGGGACAGTCAAACACA. The chain has TRBV16 and TRBJ1-1; 7 nucleotides align to TRBD1. The read stops 4 residues short of the end of the CDR3; the missing end is completed from the germline J gene. This CDR3 spans 14 amino acids. V shed 4 bases, J shed 0 bases, and the junction held 2 bases outside the gene matches. CDR1 SGHSA and CDR2 FRNQAP come from the germline V gene.

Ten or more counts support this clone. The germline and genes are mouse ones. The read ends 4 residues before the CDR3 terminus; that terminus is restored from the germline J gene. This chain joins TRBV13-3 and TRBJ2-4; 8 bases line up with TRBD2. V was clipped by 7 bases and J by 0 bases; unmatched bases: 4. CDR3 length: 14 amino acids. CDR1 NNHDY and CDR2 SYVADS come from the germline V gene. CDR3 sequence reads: CASRDWTSQNTLYF. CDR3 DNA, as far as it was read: TGTGCCAGCCGGGACTGGACTAGTCAAAAC.

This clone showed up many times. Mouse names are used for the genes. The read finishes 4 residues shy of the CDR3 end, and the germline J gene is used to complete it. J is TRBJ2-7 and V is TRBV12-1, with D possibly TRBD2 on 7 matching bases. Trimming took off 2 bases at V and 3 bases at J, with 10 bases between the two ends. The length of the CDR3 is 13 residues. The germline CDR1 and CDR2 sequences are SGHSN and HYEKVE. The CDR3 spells CASSPGGLYEQYF. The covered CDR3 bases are TGTGCCAGCTCTCCCGGGGGGCTCTAT. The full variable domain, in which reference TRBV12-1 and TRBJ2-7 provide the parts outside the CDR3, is DSGVVQSPRHIIKEKGGRSVLTCIPISGHSNVVWYQQTLGKELKFLIQHYEKVERDKGFLPSRFSVQQFDDYHSEMNMSALELEDSAMYFCASSPGGLYEQYFGPGTRLTVL.

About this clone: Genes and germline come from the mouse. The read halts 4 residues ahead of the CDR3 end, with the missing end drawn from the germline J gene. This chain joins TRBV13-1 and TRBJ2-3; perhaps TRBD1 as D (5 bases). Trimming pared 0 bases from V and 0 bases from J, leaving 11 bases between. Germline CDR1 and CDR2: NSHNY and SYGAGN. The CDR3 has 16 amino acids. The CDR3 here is CASSDEGDGSAETLYF. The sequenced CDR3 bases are TGTGCCAGCAGTGATGAAGGGGATGGGAGTGCAGAA.

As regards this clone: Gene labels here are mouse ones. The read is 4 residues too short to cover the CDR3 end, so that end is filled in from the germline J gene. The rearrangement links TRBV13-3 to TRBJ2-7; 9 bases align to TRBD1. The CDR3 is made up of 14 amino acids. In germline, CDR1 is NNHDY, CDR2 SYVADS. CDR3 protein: CASSERGQGDEQYF. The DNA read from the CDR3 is TGTGCCAGCAGTGAGAGGGGACAGGGTGAT.

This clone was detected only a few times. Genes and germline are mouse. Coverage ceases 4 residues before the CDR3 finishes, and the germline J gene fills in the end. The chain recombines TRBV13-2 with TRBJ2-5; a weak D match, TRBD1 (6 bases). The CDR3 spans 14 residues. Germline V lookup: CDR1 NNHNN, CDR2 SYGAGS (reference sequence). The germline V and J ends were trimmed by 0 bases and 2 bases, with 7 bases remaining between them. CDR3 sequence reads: CASGDAGVQDTQYF. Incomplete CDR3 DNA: TGTGCCAGCGGTGATGCAGGGGTCCAAGAC.

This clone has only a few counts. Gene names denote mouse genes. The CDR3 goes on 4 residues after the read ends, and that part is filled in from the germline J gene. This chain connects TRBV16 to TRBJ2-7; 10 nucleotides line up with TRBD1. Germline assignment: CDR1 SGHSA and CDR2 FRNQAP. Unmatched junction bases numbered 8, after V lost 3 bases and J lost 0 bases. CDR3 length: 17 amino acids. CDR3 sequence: CASSFFRDRGNSYEQYF. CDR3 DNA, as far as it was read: TGTGCAAGCAGCTTCTTCCGGGACAGGGGAAACTCCTAT.

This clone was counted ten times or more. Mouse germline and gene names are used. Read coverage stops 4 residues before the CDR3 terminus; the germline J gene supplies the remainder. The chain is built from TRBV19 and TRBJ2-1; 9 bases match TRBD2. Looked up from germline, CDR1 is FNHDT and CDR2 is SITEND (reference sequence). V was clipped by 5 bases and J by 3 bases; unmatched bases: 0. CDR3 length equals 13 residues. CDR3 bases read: TGTGCCAGCAGGACTGGGGGCTATGCT. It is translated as CASRTGGYA. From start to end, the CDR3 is CASRTGGYAEQFF.

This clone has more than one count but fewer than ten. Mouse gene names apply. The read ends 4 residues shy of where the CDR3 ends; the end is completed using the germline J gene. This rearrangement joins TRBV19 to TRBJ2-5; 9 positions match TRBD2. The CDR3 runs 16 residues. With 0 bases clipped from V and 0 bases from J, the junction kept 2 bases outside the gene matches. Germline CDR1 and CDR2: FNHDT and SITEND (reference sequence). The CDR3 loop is CASSIGLGVNQDTQYF. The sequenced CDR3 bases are TGTGCCAGCAGTATAGGACTGGGGGTTAACCAAGAC.

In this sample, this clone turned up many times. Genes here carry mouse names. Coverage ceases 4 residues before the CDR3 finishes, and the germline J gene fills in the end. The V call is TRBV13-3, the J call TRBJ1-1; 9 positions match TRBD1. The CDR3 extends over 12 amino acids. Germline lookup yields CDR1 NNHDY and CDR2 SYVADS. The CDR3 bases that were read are TGTGCCAGCCGACAGGGGGGTAAA. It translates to CASRQGGK. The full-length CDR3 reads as CASRQGGKEVFF.

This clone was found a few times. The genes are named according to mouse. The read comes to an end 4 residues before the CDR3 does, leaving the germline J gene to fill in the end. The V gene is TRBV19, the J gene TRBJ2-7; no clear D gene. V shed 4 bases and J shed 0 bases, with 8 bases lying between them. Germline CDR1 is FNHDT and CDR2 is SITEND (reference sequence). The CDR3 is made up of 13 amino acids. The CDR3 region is CASSSAASYEQYF. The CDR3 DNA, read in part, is TGTGCCAGCAGTTCAGCCGCCTCCTAT.

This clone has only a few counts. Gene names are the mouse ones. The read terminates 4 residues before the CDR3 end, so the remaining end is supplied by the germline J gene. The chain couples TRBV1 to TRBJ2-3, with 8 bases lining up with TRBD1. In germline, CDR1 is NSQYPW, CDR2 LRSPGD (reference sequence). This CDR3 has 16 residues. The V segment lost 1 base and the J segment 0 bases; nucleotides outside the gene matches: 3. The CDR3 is CTCSAGGTGSAETLYF. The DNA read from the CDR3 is TGCACCTGCAGTGCAGGTGGGACAGGTAGTGCAGAA.

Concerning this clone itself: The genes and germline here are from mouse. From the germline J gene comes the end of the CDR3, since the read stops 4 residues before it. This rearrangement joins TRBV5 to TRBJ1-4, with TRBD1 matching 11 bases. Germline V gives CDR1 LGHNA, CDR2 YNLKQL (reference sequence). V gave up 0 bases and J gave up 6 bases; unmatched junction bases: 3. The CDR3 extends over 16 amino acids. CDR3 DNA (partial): TGTGCCAGCAGCCAAGAGTGGACAGGGGGCTACGAA. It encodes CASSQEWTGGYE. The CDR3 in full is CASSQEWTGGYERLFF.